This T cell receptor (beta chain) was recovered during a study of cytomegalovirus exposure and HLA in healthy donors. For this clone: What it binds is not known.

Study-wide points: Indistinguishability led to the exclusion of some V segments, TRBV6-2 and TRBV6-3 included.

J gave up 3 bases and V 4 bases, and 3 bases lay outside the gene matches. The CDR3 is 13 amino acids. Per the germline V gene, CDR1 is SGHRS and CDR2 is YFSETQ. The PCR made use of 60 Vbeta and 13 Jbeta primers. Data came from immunoSEQ multiplex PCR; TCRdb stores just in-frame clones and leaves some out. Seen in this sample are about 160,000 clones; the ten most common clones hold 2.1%. The rearrangement links TRBV5-1 to TRBJ2-5, with 7 bases lining up with TRBD2. This sequence originates from a young man in good health and CMV-seronegative. The material sequenced was PBMCs. The CDR3 coding sequence is TGCGCCAGCAGCGGACTAGAAAAAGAGACCCAGTACTTC. Residues: CASSGLEKETQYF.